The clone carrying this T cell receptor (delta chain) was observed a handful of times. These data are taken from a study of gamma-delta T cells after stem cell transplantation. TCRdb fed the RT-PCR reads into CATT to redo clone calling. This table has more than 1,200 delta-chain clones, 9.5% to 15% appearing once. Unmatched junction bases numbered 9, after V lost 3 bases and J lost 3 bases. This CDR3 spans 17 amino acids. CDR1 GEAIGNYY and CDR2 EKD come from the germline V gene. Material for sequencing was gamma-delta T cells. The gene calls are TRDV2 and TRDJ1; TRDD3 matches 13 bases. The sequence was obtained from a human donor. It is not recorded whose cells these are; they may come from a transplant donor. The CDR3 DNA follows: TGTGCCTGTGACCTCGTACTGGGGGATACGGGCGCCGATAAACTCATCTTT. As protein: CACDLVLGDTGADKLIF.